The TCR beta chain under discussion was sequenced for a study of blood T cells in healthy people across ages. A J-beta primer mix and a sample-barcoded 5' primer were used in a second PCR of about 7 to 12 cycles. TCRdb analysed the 5' RACE reads with MiXCR anew, one entry per CDR3 protein. The table lists some 760,000 distinct CDR3 sequences, more than 20% of them singletons. The CDR3 is made up of 16 amino acids. V gave up 1 base and J gave up 6 bases, with 17 bases separating them. Germline values: CDR1 SGHDN, CDR2 FVKESK. Isolating PBMCs gave at least 6 million of these cells per sample. These data were also reused for a study on T cells of mothers and their children. That work adds: In this cohort, donors were a few healthy Caucasian mothers plus their six children.

The receptor comes from a boy aged 5-17 years in good health. V usage is TRBV14 and J usage is TRBJ2-3; D is ambiguous. Material: blood. DNA of the CDR3: TGTGCCAGCAGCCAAGGGTCGGGTCTGAGGTCGGATACGCAGTATTTT. This gives the protein CASSQGSGLRSDTQYF. Filled out from reference TRBV14 and TRBJ2-3, the complete variable domain reads EAGVTQFPSHSVIEKGQTVTLRCDPISGHDNLYWYRRVMGKEIKFLLHFVKESKQDESGMPNNRFLAERTGGTYSTLKVQPAELEDSGVYFCASSQGSGLRSDTQYFGPGTRLTVL.